This TCR beta chain was documented in a study of blood T cell repertoires in COVID-19. In the authors' methods: How many nucleated cells were present was estimated from reference gene primer amplification. Only in-frame clones appear in the TCRdb table, and some are missing; sequencing was by immunoSEQ multiplex PCR. V and J calls plus clone size are reproduced from that table; the DNA served to infer D and trimming. Of 300,000 to 350,000 clones listed, almost 90% are singletons. Participants were placed into cohorts based on the clinical history they reported. This clonotype was sampled from a woman aged 18-30 years with acute COVID-19. Input material: PBMCs or T cells enriched from blood (not recorded which).

The CDR3 region is CASSTGAGGSYNEQFF. The CDR3 DNA reads as TGTGCCAGTAGTACGGGAGCGGGAGGGAGCTACAATGAGCAGTTCTTC. The chain employs TRBV19 and TRBJ2-1; TRBD2 matches at 10 bases. Germline CDR1 reads LNHDA; CDR2 reads SQIVND (reference sequence). The CDR3 runs to 16 residues. Trimming took 4 bases from V and 3 from J; bases not matched to a gene: 6.